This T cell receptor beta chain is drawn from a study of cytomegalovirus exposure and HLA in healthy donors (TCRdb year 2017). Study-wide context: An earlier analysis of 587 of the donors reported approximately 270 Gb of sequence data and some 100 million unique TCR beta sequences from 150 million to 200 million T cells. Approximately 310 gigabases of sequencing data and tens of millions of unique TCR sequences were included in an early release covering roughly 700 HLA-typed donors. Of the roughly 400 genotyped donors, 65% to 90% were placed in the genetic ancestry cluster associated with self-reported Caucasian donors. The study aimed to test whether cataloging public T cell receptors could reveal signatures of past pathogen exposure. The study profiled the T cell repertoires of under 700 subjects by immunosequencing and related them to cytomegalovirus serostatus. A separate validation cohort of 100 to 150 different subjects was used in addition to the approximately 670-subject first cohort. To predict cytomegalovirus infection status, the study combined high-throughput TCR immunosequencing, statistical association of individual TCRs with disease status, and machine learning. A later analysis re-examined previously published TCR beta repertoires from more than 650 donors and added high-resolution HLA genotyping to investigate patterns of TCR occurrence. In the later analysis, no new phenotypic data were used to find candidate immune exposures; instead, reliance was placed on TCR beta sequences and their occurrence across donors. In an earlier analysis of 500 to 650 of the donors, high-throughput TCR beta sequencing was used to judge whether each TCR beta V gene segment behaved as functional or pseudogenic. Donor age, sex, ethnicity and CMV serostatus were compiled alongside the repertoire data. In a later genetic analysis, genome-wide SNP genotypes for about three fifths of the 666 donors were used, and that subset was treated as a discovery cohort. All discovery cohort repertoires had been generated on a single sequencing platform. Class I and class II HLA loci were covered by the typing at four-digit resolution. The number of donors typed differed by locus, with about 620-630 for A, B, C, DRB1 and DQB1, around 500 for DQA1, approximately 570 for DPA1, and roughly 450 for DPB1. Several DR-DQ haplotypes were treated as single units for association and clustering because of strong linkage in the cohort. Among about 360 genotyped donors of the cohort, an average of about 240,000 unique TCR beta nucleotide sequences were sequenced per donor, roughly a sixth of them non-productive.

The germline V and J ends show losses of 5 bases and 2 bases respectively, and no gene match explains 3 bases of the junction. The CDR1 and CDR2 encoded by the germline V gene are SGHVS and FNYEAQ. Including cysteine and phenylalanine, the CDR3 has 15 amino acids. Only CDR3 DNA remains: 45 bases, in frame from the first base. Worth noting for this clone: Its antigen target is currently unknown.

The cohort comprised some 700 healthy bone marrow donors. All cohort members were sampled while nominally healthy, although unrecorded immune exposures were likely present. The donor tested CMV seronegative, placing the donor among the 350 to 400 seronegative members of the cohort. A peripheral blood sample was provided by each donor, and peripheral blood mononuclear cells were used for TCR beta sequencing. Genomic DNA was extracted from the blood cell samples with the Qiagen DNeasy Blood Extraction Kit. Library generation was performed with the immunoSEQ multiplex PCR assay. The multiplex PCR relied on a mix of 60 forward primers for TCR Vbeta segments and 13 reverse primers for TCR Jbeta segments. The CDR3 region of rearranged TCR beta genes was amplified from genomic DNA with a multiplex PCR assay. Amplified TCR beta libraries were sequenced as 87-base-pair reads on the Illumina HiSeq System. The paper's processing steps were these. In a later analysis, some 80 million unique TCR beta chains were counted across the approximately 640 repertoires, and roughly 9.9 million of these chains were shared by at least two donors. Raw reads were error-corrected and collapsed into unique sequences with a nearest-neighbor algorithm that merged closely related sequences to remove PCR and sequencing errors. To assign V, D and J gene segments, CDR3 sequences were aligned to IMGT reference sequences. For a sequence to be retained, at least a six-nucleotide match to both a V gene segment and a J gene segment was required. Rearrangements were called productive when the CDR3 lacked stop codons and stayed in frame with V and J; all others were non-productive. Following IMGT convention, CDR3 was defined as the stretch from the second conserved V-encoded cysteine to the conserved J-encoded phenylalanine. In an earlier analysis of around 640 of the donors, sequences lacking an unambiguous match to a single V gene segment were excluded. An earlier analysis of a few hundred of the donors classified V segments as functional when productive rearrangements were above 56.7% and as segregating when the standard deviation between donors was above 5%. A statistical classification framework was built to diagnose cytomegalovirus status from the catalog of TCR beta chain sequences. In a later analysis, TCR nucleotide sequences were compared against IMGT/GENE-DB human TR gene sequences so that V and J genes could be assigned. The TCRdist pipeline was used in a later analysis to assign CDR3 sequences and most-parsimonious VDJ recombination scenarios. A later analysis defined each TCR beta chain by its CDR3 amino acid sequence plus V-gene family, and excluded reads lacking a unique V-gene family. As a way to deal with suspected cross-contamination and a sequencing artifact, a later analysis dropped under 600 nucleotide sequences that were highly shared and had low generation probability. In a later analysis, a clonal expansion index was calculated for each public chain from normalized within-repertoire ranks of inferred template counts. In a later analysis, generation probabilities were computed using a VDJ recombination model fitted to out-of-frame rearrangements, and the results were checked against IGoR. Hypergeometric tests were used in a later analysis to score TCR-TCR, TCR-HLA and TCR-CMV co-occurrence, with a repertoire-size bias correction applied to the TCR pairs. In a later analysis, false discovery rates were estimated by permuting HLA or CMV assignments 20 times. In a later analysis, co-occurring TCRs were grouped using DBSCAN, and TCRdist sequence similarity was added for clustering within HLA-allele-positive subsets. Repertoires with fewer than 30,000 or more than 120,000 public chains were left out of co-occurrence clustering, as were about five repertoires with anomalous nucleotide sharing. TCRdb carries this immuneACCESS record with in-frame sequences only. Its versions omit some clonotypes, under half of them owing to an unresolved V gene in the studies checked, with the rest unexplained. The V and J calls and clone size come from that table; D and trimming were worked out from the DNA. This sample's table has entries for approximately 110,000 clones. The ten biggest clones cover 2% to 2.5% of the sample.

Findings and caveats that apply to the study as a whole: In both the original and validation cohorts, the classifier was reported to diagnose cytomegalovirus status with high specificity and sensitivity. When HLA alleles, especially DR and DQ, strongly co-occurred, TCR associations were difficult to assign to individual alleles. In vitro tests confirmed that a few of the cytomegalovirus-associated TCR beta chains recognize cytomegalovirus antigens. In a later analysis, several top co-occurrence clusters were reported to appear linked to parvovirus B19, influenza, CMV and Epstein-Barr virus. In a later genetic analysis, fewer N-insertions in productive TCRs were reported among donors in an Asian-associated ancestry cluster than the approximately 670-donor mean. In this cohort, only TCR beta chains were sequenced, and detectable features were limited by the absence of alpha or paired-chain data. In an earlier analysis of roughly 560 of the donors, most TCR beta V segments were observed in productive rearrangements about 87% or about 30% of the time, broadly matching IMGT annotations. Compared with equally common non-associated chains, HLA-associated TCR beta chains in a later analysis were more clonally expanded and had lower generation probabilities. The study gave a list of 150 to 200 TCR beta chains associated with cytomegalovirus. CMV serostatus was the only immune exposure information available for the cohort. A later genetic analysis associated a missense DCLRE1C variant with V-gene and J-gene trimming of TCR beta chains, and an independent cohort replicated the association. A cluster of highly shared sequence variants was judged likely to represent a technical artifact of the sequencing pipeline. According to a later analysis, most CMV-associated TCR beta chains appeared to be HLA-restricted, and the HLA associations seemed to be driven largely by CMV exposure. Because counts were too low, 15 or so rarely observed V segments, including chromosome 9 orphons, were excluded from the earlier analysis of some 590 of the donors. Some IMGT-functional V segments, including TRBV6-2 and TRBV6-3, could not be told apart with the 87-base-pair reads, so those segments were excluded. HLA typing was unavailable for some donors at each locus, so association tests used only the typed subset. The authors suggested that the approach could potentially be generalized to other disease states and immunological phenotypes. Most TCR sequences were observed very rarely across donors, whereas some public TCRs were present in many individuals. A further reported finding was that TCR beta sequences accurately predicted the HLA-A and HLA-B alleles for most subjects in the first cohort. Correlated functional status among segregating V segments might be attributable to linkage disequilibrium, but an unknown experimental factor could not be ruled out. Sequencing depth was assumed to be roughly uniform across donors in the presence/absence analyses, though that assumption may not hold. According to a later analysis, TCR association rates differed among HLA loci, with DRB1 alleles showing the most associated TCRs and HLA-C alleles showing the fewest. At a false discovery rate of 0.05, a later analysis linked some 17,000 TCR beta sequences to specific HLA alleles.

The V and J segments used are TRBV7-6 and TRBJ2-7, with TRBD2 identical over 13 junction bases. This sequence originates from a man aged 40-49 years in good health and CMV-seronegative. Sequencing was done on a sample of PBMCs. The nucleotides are TGTGCCAGCAGCCCGGGGACTAGCGGGACCTACGAGCAGTACTTC. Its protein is CASSPGTSGTYEQYF. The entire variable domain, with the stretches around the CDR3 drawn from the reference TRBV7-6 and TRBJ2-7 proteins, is GAGVSQSPRYKVTKRGQDVALRCDPISGHVSLYWYRQALGQGPEFLTYFNYEAQQDKSGLPNDRFSAERPEGSISTLTIQRTEQRDSAMYRCASSPGTSGTYEQYFGPGTRLTVT.